This T cell receptor beta chain emerged from a study of CD8 T cells in Susac syndrome. CDR1 SGHTA and CDR2 FQGNSA come from the germline V gene. The CDR3 consists of 13 residues. Trimming left V 2 bases short and J 5 bases short, with 7 bases between. Reverse transcription of about 0.45 to 1 ug RNA was performed with random hexamers. The immunoSEQ assay covered 54 Vbeta and 13 Jbeta segments for CDR3. TCRdb redid the calling of the immunoSEQ multiplex PCR reads with MiXCR, one entry per CDR3 protein. The top ten hold 0.09% to 0.1% of the sample, which has some 170,000 distinct CDR3 sequences, roughly 95% seen once.

The genes are TRBV7-2 and TRBJ1-5; D unclear. The sequence derives from a human donor with multiple sclerosis. Input material: CD4+ T cells from PBMCs. CDR3 coding DNA: TGTGCCAGCAGCTTAAAGAGACATCAGCCCCAGCATTTT. It is translated as CASSLKRHQPQHF.